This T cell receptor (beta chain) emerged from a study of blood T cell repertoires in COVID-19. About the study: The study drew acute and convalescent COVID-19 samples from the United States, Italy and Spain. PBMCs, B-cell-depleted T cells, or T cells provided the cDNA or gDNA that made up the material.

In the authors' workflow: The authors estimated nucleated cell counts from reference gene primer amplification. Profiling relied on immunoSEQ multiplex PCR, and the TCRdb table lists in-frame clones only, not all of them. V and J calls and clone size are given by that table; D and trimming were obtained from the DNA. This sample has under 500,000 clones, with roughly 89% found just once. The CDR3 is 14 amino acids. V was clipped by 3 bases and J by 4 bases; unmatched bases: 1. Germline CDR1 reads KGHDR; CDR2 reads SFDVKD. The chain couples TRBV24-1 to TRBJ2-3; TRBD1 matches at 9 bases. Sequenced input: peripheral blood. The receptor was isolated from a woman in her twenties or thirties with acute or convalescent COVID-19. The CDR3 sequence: CATSDGTGPDTQYF. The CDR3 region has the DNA TGTGCCACCAGTGATGGGACAGGGCCAGATACGCAGTATTTT.